These 12 T cell receptor beta chains were sequenced from one sample in a study of beta chain features in type 1 diabetes. The authors reverse transcribed all of the isolated RNA, so sequencing captured expressed TCRB transcripts. Generated by immunoSEQ multiplex PCR, the TCRdb table keeps only in-frame clones and is missing some. This sample has about 250,000 clones; about 14% occur once, and the top ten carry 0.025% to 0.03%. The sequencing sample was made of naive CD4+ T cells from blood. The receptors derive from a woman in her forties in good health.

This clone was seen a few times. V usage is TRBV5-1 and J usage is TRBJ1-1; a possible D gene is TRBD1 (5 bases). Trimming left V 0 bases short and J 1 base short, with 7 bases between. The CDR3 runs 14 residues. Germline V gene data show CDR1 as SGHRS and CDR2 as YFSETQ. In DNA, the CDR3 is TGCGCCAGCAGCTTGGGACAGACGAACACTGAAGCTTTCTTT. This gives the protein CASSLGQTNTEAFF.

This clone was recorded a few times. The CDR3 bases are TGTGCCAGCAGCCAAGGGAAGAGGGCTGGGACTAATGAAAAACTGTTTTTT. Amino acid sequence: CASSQGKRAGTNEKLFF. The chain carries TRBV14 and TRBJ1-4, with no clear D. The germline V and J ends were trimmed by 1 base and 2 bases, with 14 bases remaining between them. Germline V gene sequence: CDR1 SGHDN, CDR2 FVKESK. The CDR3 runs 17 residues.

There are a few counts of this clone. The chain combines TRBV2 with TRBJ2-3; TRBD2 matches at 9 bases. The CDR3 covers 14 residues. Germline CDR1 and CDR2: SNHLY and FYNNEI. With V trimmed by 6 bases and J by 9 bases, 10 bases remained unmatched. CDR3 sequence: CASRPTRGGATQYF. CDR3 nucleotides: TGTGCCAGCAGACCGACTCGCGGGGGGGCCACGCAGTATTTT.

V gene TRBV20-1 combines with J gene TRBJ1-2; D unresolved. The CDR3 length is 11 residues. Trimming took off 3 bases at V and 8 bases at J, with 10 bases between the two ends. The V gene's germline CDR1 is DFQATT and CDR2 SNEGSKA (reference sequence). The CDR3 DNA reads TGCAGTGCTAGCTCCCTCGGGGGCTACACCTTC. Its translation: CSASSLGGYTF.

V gene TRBV7-2 combines with J gene TRBJ2-2; 14 nucleotides match TRBD2. The CDR3 has 17 residues. Germline assignment: CDR1 SGHTA and CDR2 FQGNSA. V lost 4 bases, J lost 5 bases, and 6 bases stayed unmatched. The CDR3 DNA sequence: TGTGCCAGCAGCTCCCCGACTAGCGGGGGGGGGACCGGGGAGCTGTTTTTT. Translating it yields CASSSPTSGGGTGELFF.

This clone has just a few counts. CDR3 DNA sequence: TGTGCCAGCAGCTCCTCTGGGGGCGAACGGACCCAGTACTTC. Translating it yields CASSSSGGERTQYF. The gene calls are TRBV19 and TRBJ2-5, with a weak D call TRBD1 (6 bases). The V gene lost 9 bases and the J gene lost 7 bases, with 21 bases spanning the gap. The germline gives CDR1 LNHDA, CDR2 SQIVND (reference sequence). The CDR3 has 14 residues.

This chain joins TRBV7-2 and TRBJ1-4; 8 nucleotides agree with TRBD1. CDR1 is SGHTA, CDR2 FQGNSA, per germline. This CDR3 region has 14 residues. J lost 5 bases, V lost 4 bases, and 3 bases had no gene match. The CDR3 DNA reads as TGTGCCAGCAGCTCGGACAGGGCGAATGAAAAACTGTTTTTT. Translation: CASSSDRANEKLFF.

This sequence joins TRBV7-9 and TRBJ1-5, with D perhaps TRBD1 (6 bases). Trimming removed 4 bases from V and 0 bases from J, with 7 bases in between. Germline V CDR1 and CDR2: SEHNR, FQNEAQ (reference sequence). The CDR3 length is 14 residues. The CDR3 sequence is CASSWTDSNQPQHF. Written as DNA, the CDR3 is TGTGCCAGCAGCTGGACAGATAGCAATCAGCCCCAGCATTTT.

This clone has more than one count but fewer than ten. This chain links TRBV9 with TRBJ2-1; D is possibly TRBD2 (5 bases). From germline, CDR1 is SGDLS and CDR2 YYNGEE. V gave up 0 bases and J gave up 5 bases, with 15 bases separating them. The CDR3 has 16 amino acids. The CDR3 protein is CASSVGRGSLDNEQFF. The CDR3, as DNA: TGTGCCAGCAGCGTAGGGAGAGGGAGTCTGGACAATGAGCAGTTCTTC.

This clone was picked up a small number of times. The CDR3, as DNA: TGTGCCAGCACCGCCCCCGGGACTCAGAGCTATGGCTACACCTTC. It specifies CASTAPGTQSYGYTF. J is TRBJ1-2 and V is TRBV5-4; D is possibly TRBD1 (5 bases). The ends were cut back, 6 bases at V and 4 bases at J, with 19 bases in the middle. Germline values: CDR1 SGHNT, CDR2 YYREEE (reference sequence). The CDR3 has 15 residues.

This chain connects TRBV7-9 to TRBJ2-7; 7 nucleotides agree with TRBD1. CDR1 SEHNR and CDR2 FQNEAQ come from the germline V gene (reference sequence). V gave up 4 bases and J gave up 2 bases; unmatched junction bases: 8. The CDR3 length is 15 residues. The CDR3 coding sequence is TGTGCCAGCAGCTCGGACAGGACCACACCCTACGAGCAGTACTTC. It yields the protein CASSSDRTTPYEQYF.

This clone turned up a few times. The DNA of the CDR3 is TGTGCCAGCTCACCCCAGAGTGGTAGCGGGACTGAAGCTTTCTTT. Protein sequence: CASSPQSGSGTEAFF. V gene TRBV18 combines with J gene TRBJ1-1; D gene unclear. Trimming shortened V by 3 bases and J by 5 bases, and 16 bases separated the two germline ends. The germline gives CDR1 KGHSH, CDR2 LQKENI. There are 15 residues in the CDR3. The entire variable domain, with the rest obtained from reference TRBV18 and TRBJ1-1, is as follows: NAGVMQNPRHLVRRRGQEARLRCSPMKGHSHVYWYRQLPEEGLKFMVYLQKENIIDESGMPKERFSAEFPKEGPSILRIQQVVRGDSAAYFCASSPQSGSGTEAFFGQGTRLTVV.